This record concerns one TCR beta chain sequence. What this receptor recognizes is not known. One junction end disagrees with the germline gene, perhaps due to a read error. Bone marrow was sampled from every patient at the time of active disease. Isolation of bone marrow mononuclear cells was performed by Ficoll-Hypaque density gradient centrifugation. CD138-negative cells were obtained by negative selection after labeling with CD138 magnetic microbeads on a MACS separator, removing myeloma plasma cells. Flow cytometry on an Attune NxT with CD138 antibodies was used to check the purity of the isolated cells. TRIzol reagent was used to extract total RNA, and a NanoDrop spectrophotometer was used to quantify the extracted RNA. For each patient, the CD138-negative bone marrow sample underwent paired RNA-seq and IR-seq. The sample belongs to a study of read filtering for tumor transcriptome and immune sequencing (TCRdb year 2020). Describing the broader study: The cohort was composed of more than 16 male and roughly 13 female patients, with a mean age of roughly 70 years and an age range of roughly 45 to 85. Under revised international staging, eight or nine patients fell into R-ISS I, some 15 into R-ISS II and 7 into R-ISS III. Whole-transcriptome libraries were prepared with the TruSeq RNA Access Library Prep Kit after DNase treatment. Per sample, about 4.05 to 10.27 million TCR-region mapped reads were obtained with IR-seq, compared with only roughly 80 to 1273 with RNA-seq. Using the same bone marrow samples, the study compared TCR repertoires obtained by targeted immune repertoire sequencing with those obtained by bulk whole-transcriptome sequencing. As a main aim, a read-filtering strategy for immune repertoire data was addressed, with the specific question being whether clonotypes supported by a single read should be removed. Here is what the overall study found, with its caveats: The sorted CD138-negative fraction was a mixed bone marrow immune population, not purified T cells. When single-read clonotypes were removed, the proportions of shared clonotypes in IR-seq and RNA-seq correlated more strongly. Clonotypes were captured by IR-seq at much higher depth and more reliably than by RNA-seq, and smaller IR-seq throughput was sufficient for identification of most shared clonotypes. In IR-seq, around 80% of clonotypes but around 3.5% of total reads were represented by single-read clonotypes, whereas in RNA-seq, 65% to 75% of clonotypes and around 47% of reads were represented by single-read clonotypes.

TCR libraries were constructed from approximately 0.4 ug RNA using the Immunoverse kit, and molecular barcoded adaptors covering alpha/delta and beta/gamma chains were employed. TCR library preparation was performed with the same RNA that was used for transcriptome sequencing. Sequencing of the TCR libraries was done on an Illumina HiSeq 4000 with 2 x 150 cycles. Per the authors' processing: Using MiXCR, which included quality filtering and error correction, TCR reads were aligned to human V, D, J and C references and then assembled into CDR3 clonotypes. The tcR package in R was used to analyze clonotype counts and gene usage diversity. For inspection of raw mapping reads, RNA-seq reads were mapped by STAR aligner version 2.5.3a onto GRCh37 of the human genome. To test how sequencing depth affects detected clonotypes, IR-seq fastq files were randomly downsampled with Seqtk 1.3. TCRdb reanalyzed the raw reads on its own, using fastp at Q25 for trimming and MiXCR for clone calling, and kept in-frame beta chains. Every CDR3 protein is listed once, alongside the most common genes and DNA of its rows. The V and J calls and clone size are TCRdb's, not the authors'. This sample comprises about 39,000 distinct CDR3 sequences, roughly an eighth of them detected only once. Roughly 6.4% of the sample goes to the ten largest clones.

This receptor was identified in a donor aged 40 or over with multiple myeloma. Sequencing was carried out using a population of CD138-negative cells sorted from bone marrow. In light of the paper, this sample's cell subset or site label describes: bone marrow mononuclear cells depleted of CD138+ plasma/myeloma cells by negative magnetic selection.

CDR3 sequence: CAGSASGSTDTQYF. The bases are TGTGCCGGCAGTGCTAGCGGGTCCACAGATACGCAGTATTTT. Here the chain combines TRBV6-6 and TRBJ2-3; TRBD2 matches 8 bases in the middle. From its cysteine to its phenylalanine, the CDR3 spans 14 amino acids. Just CDR3 DNA is preserved here, 42 bases in frame from base 1. The germline V gene (reference sequence) specifies MNHNY as CDR1 and SVGAGI as CDR2.